These 9 T cell receptor beta chains came from one sample sequenced in a study of cytomegalovirus exposure and HLA in healthy donors. Primers: 60 Vbeta forward and 13 Jbeta reverse. Profiled with immunoSEQ multiplex PCR; TCRdb holds only in-frame clones, not every one. The sample comprises roughly 170,000 clones, approximately 80% of which are singletons, and roughly 1.2% rests with the top ten. Sample: PBMCs. These receptors were taken from a girl aged 2-10 years in good health and CMV-seropositive.

This clone has more than one count but fewer than ten. The chain couples TRBV5-1 to TRBJ1-4; no clear D gene. Trimming cost V 7 bases and J 0 bases, with 10 bases left between them. Germline V CDR1 and CDR2: SGHRS, YFSETQ. This CDR3 has 14 residues. Here the CDR3 DNA reads TGCGCCAGCTCCCTTTACACAACTAATGAAAAACTGTTTTTT. Residues: CASSLYTTNEKLFF. The full variable domain, completed using reference TRBV5-1 and TRBJ1-4, is KAGVTQTPRYLIKTRGQQVTLSCSPISGHRSVSWYQQTPGQGLQFLFEYFSETQRNKGNFPGRFSGRQFSNSRSEMNVSTLELGDSALYLCASSLYTTNEKLFFGSGTQLSVL.

CDR3 amino acids: CASSSTGAFRSQHF. CDR3 in DNA: TGTGCCAGCAGTTCGACAGGGGCGTTTAGGTCCCAGCATTTT. This chain joins TRBV28 and TRBJ1-5, with 8 bases matching TRBD1. CDR1 is MDHEN and CDR2 is SYDVKM in the germline V gene. The J segment lost 11 bases and the V segment lost 4 bases, leaving 10 bases of the junction unmatched. This CDR3 has 14 amino acids. The variable domain in full, with the rest retrieved from reference TRBV28 and TRBJ1-5, is DVKVTQSSRYLVKRTGEKVFLECVQDMDHENMFWYRQDPGLGLRLIYFSYDVKMKEKGDIPEGYSVSREKKERFSLILESASTNQTSMYLCASSSTGAFRSQHFGDGTRLSIL.

The V call is TRBV28, the J call TRBJ2-1; 8 bases fit TRBD1. The germline V gene encodes CDR1 MDHEN and CDR2 SYDVKM. CDR3 length: 16 residues. The V and J ends lost 4 bases and 8 bases, in that order; junction bases with no gene match: 13. The CDR3 DNA is TGTGCCAGCAGTTCCAATTTCGACAGGGGAGTCTATGAGCAGTTCTTC. This encodes CASSSNFDRGVYEQFF.

The genes are TRBV9 and TRBJ2-1; 9 positions match TRBD2. Germline lookup yields CDR1 SGDLS and CDR2 YYNGEE. This CDR3 has 16 residues. V gave up 4 bases and J gave up 0 bases; unmatched junction bases: 5. The CDR3 spells CASSPRLAASYNEQFF. The CDR3 DNA is TGTGCCAGCAGCCCCAGACTAGCGGCCTCCTACAATGAGCAGTTCTTC.

The chain joins TRBV5-1 to TRBJ2-7; D is uncertain. The CDR3 runs to 14 residues. The germline V gene has CDR1 SGHRS and CDR2 YFSETQ. V lost 1 base and J 3 bases, leaving 11 bases between the germline ends. CDR3 sequence reads: CASSLYESIYEQYF. The CDR3 DNA reads as TGCGCCAGCAGCTTGTACGAGTCAATCTACGAGCAGTACTTC.

The chain couples TRBV27 to TRBJ1-2; D may be TRBD1 (6 bases). V lost 3 bases and J lost 4, with 15 bases in between. The length of the CDR3 is 15 residues. Germline CDR1 is MNHEY and CDR2 is SMNVEV (reference sequence). This CDR3 reads CASSFGAGDLYGYTF. The CDR3 DNA is TGTGCCAGCAGTTTCGGGGCAGGGGACCTCTATGGCTACACCTTC.

The chain uses TRBV19 and TRBJ2-7, with D maybe TRBD2 (5 bases). Germline loops: CDR1 LNHDA, CDR2 SQIVND (reference sequence). The V end lost 6 bases, the J end lost 2 bases, and 17 bases lay between the germline ends. This CDR3 comprises 15 residues. The CDR3, as DNA: TGTGCCAGTAGCCTAGTTCAGGCGGGTACCTACGAGCAGTACTTC. Its translation is CASSLVQAGTYEQYF.

V usage is TRBV30 and J usage is TRBJ2-7; perhaps TRBD1 as D (6 bases). Per the germline V gene, CDR1 is GTSNPN and CDR2 is SVGIG (reference sequence). The V gene lost 3 bases and the J gene lost 3 bases, with 18 bases spanning the gap. The CDR3 runs 15 residues. CDR3 amino acids: CAWSGPQGLNYEQYF. CDR3 DNA sequence: TGTGCCTGGAGCGGTCCCCAGGGGTTGAACTACGAGCAGTACTTC.

This clone was detected a few times. This rearrangement joins TRBV6-5 to TRBJ1-5; possible D gene TRBD1, 5 bases. This CDR3 has 15 amino acids. Germline-derived CDR1 and CDR2 are MNHEY and SVGAGI. Between the trimmed V and J ends, which lost 0 bases and 7 bases, there was a span of 13 bases. In DNA form, the CDR3 reads TGTGCCAGCAGTTACTCGGACACCGGTGGGCAGCCCCAGCATTTT. Translation gives CASSYSDTGGQPQHF.